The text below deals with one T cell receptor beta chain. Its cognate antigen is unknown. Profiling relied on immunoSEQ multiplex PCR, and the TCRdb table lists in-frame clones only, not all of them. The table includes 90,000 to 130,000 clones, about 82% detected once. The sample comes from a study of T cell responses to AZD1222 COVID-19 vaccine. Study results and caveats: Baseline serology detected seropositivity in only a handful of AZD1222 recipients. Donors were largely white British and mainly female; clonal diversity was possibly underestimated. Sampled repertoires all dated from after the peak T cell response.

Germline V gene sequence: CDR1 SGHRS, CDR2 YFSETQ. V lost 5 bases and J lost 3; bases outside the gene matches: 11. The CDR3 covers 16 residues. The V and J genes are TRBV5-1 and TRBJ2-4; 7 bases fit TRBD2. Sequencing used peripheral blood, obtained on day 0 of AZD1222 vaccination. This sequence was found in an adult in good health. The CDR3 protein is CASSRGGILVKNIQYF. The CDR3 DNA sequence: TGCGCCAGCAGTCGGGGAGGGATACTAGTCAAAAACATTCAGTACTTC.